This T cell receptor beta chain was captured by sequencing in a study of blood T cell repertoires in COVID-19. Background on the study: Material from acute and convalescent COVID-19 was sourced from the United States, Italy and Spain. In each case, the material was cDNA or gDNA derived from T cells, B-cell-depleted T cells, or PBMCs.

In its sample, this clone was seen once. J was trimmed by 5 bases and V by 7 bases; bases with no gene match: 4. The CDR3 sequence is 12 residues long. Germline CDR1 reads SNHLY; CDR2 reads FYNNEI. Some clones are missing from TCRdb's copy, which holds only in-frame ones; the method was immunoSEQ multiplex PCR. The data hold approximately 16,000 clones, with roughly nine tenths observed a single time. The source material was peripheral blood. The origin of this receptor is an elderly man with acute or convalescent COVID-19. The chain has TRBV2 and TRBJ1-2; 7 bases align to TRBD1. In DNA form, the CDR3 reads TGTGCCAGCAATACAGGGGTGTATGGCTACACCTTC. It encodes CASNTGVYGYTF.